A selection of T cell receptor beta chains follows, all from one sample in a study of regulatory T cells in long-lasting Graves disease. TCRdb analysed the multiplex PCR reads with MiXCR anew, one entry per CDR3 protein. The sample holds more than 450,000 distinct CDR3 sequences, roughly 16% seen once. A further study also used this sample, focusing on T cells in Graves' hyperthyroidism and ophthalmopathy.

The sequences come from peripheral blood mononuclear cells (PBMCs), collected at new diagnosis, from a patient treated with antithyroid drugs. The receptors shown here come from a man between 40 and 49 years old with Graves disease. The CDR3 runs from the conserved cysteine through the conserved F or W. D genes are given only for firm matches. Part of the rows lack a size; the others show once, few, many or a class for expanded clones.

d_call: -; clone_size: many; cdr3_length: 13; v_call: TRBV20-1; j_call: TRBJ1-2; cdr3_aa: CSASASGARGYTF; cdr3_nt: TGCAGTGCTAGTGCATCGGGGGCGCGGGGCTACACCTTC
d_call: -; clone_size: many; cdr3_length: 13; v_call: TRBV12-3/TRBV12-4; j_call: TRBJ1-1; cdr3_aa: CASSFLEGPEAFF; cdr3_nt: TGTGCCAGCAGTTTTCTCGAGGGACCTGAAGCTTTCTTT
d_call: TRBD1; clone_size: -; cdr3_length: 15; v_call: TRBV20-1; j_call: TRBJ2-2; cdr3_aa: CSAAHPGGNTGELFF; cdr3_nt: TGCAGTGCTGCTCACCCAGGGGGCAACACCGGGGAGCTGTTTTTT
d_call: TRBD1; clone_size: few; cdr3_length: 14; v_call: TRBV10-3; j_call: TRBJ2-7; cdr3_aa: CAISEPRGPSTWHF; cdr3_nt: TGTGCCATCAGTGAACCCAGGGGGCCGAGTACGTGGCACTTC
d_call: TRBD1; clone_size: -; cdr3_length: 15; v_call: TRBV7-9; j_call: TRBJ1-1; cdr3_aa: CASSPDDRVVPEAFF; cdr3_nt: TGTGCCAGCAGCCCCGACGACAGGGTGGTCCCTGAAGCTTTCTTT
d_call: -; clone_size: many; cdr3_length: 11; v_call: TRBV28; j_call: TRBJ2-5; cdr3_aa: CASSTMETQYF; cdr3_nt: TGTGCCAGCAGCACCATGGAGACCCAGTACTTC
d_call: -; clone_size: -; cdr3_length: 11; v_call: TRBV6-2/TRBV6-3; j_call: TRBJ1-1; cdr3_aa: CASSERFDAFF; cdr3_nt: TGTGCCAGCAGTGAACGGTTCGACGCTTTCTTT
d_call: -; clone_size: many; cdr3_length: 15; v_call: TRBV9; j_call: TRBJ2-3; cdr3_aa: CASSVVSSSTDTQYF; cdr3_nt: TGTGCCAGCAGCGTAGTCAGCTCTAGCACAGATACGCAGTATTTT
d_call: TRBD1; clone_size: many; cdr3_length: 15; v_call: TRBV20-1; j_call: TRBJ1-1; cdr3_aa: CSARGVTGTGAEAFF; cdr3_nt: TGCAGTGCTAGAGGAGTAACCGGGACAGGGGCCGAGGCTTTCTTT
d_call: -; clone_size: many; cdr3_length: 16; v_call: TRBV2; j_call: TRBJ2-7; cdr3_aa: CASSEEGGRTSYEQYF; cdr3_nt: TGTGCCAGCAGTGAGGAGGGCGGGCGAACATCCTACGAGCAGTACTTC
d_call: -; clone_size: few; cdr3_length: 18; v_call: TRBV9; j_call: TRBJ2-7; cdr3_aa: CASSRGKTGAYLSYEQYF; cdr3_nt: TGTGCCAGCAGCCGAGGGAAAACGGGAGCCTATCTTTCCTACGAGCAGTACTTC
d_call: -; clone_size: many; cdr3_length: 13; v_call: TRBV20-1; j_call: TRBJ1-5; cdr3_aa: CSALDSLNQPQHF; cdr3_nt: TGCAGTGCTTTAGACAGCCTCAATCAGCCCCAGCATTTT
d_call: TRBD2; clone_size: many; cdr3_length: 16; v_call: TRBV9; j_call: TRBJ2-1; cdr3_aa: CASSIQAGGPYNEQFF; cdr3_nt: TGTGCCAGCAGCATCCAAGCGGGAGGGCCCTACAATGAGCAGTTCTTC
d_call: TRBD2; clone_size: many; cdr3_length: 16; v_call: TRBV2; j_call: TRBJ2-1; cdr3_aa: CASSATLAGPYNEQFF; cdr3_nt: TGTGCCAGCAGTGCCACCCTAGCGGGACCCTACAATGAGCAGTTCTTC